This T cell receptor beta chain came from a study of blood T cell repertoires in COVID-19. V gave up 6 bases and J gave up 12 bases, with 15 bases separating them. The CDR3 is 12 residues long. Germline values: CDR1 SNHLY, CDR2 FYNNEI. This clone was counted a single time. Only in-frame clones appear in the TCRdb table, and some are missing; sequencing was by immunoSEQ multiplex PCR. The data hold 150,000 to 200,000 clones, with roughly 82% observed a single time. This clonotype was obtained from a middle-aged woman with COVID-19, enrolled during active disease. What was sequenced was peripheral blood. The chain links TRBV2 to TRBJ2-1; D may be TRBD2 (6 bases). CDR3 in amino acids: CASRRIVGGQFF. The CDR3 DNA is TGTGCCAGCAGGAGGATAGTGGGGGGGCAGTTCTTC.